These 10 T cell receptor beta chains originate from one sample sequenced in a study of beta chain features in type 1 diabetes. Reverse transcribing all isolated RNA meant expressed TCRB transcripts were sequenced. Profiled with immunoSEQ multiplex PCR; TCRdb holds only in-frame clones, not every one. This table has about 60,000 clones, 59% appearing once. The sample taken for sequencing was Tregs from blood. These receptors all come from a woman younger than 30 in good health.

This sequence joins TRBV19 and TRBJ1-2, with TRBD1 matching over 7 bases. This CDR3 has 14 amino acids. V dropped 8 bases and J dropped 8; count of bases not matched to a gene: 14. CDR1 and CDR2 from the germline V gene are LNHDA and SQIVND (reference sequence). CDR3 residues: CASGRRTGPNGYTF. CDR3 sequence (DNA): TGTGCCAGTGGCCGAAGGACAGGACCAAACGGCTACACCTTC.

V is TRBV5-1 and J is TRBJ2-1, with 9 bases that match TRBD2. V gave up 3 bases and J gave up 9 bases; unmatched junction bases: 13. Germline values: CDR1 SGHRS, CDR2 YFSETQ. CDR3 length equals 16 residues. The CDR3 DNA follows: TGCGCCAGCAGCTATCTAGCGGGACTAAAGGGCCCTGAGCAGTTCTTC. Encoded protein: CASSYLAGLKGPEQFF.

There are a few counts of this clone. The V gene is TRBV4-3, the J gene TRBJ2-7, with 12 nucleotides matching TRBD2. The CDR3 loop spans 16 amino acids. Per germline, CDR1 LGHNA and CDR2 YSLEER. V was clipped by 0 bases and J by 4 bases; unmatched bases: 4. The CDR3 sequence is CASSQESSGGAYEQYF. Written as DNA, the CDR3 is TGCGCCAGCAGCCAAGAGTCTAGCGGGGGGGCTTACGAGCAGTACTTC.

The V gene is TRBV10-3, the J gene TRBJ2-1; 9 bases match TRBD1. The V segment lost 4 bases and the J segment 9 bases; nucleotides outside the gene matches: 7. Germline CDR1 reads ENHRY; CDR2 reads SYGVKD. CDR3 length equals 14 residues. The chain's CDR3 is CAISGGDRAGEQFF. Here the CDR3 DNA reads TGTGCCATCAGTGGGGGGGACAGGGCTGGTGAGCAGTTCTTC.

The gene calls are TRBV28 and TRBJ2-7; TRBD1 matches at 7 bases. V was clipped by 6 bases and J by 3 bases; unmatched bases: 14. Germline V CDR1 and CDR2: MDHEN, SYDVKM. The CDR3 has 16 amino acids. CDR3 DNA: TGTGCCAGCAGCCCGTTTGAGGGACAGAGACTCTACGAGCAGTACTTC. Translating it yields CASSPFEGQRLYEQYF.

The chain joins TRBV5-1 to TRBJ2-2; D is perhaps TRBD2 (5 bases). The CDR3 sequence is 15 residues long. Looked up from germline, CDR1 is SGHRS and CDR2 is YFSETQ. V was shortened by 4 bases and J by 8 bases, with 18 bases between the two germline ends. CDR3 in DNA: TGCGCCAGCAGCGCACGGGTACCAGAGGGAGGGGAGCTGTTTTTT. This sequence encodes CASSARVPEGGELFF.

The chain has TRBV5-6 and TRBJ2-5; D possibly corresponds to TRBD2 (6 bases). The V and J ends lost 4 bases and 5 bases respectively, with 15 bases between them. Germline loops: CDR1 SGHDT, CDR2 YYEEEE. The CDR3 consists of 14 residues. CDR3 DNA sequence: TGTGCCAGCAGCCTGCGGGGTTGGGAGGAGACCCAGTACTTC. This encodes CASSLRGWEETQYF.

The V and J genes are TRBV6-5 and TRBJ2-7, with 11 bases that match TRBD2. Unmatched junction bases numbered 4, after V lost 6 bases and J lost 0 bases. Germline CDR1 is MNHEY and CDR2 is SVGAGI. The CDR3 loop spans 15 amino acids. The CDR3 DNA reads TGTGCCAGCAGCCCCACTAGCGGGAGCTCCTACGAGCAGTACTTC. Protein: CASSPTSGSSYEQYF.

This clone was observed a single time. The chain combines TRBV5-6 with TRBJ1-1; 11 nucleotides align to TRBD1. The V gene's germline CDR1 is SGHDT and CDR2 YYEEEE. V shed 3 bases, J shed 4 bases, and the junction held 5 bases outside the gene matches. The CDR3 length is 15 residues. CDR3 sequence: CASSWGGQGGTEAFF. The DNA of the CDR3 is TGTGCCAGCAGCTGGGGGGGACAGGGGGGCACTGAAGCTTTCTTT.

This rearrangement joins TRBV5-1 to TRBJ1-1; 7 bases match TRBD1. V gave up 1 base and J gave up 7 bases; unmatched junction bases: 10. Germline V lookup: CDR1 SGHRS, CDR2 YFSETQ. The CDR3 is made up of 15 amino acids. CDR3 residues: CASSLSGTAPLEAFF. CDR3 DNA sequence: TGCGCCAGCAGCTTGTCCGGGACAGCCCCACTTGAAGCTTTCTTT.